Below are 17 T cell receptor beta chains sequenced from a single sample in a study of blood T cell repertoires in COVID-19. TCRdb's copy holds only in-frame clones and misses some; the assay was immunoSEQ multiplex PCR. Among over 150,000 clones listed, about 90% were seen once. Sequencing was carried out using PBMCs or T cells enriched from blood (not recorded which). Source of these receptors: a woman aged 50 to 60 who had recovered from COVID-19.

Here the CDR3 DNA reads TGTGCCAGCAGCTCGGCTAGCGGGACGAGCACAGATACGCAGTATTTT. Amino acid sequence: CASSSASGTSTDTQYF. This sequence joins TRBV7-2 and TRBJ2-3; 9 bases align to TRBD2. V dropped 4 bases and J dropped 0; count of bases not matched to a gene: 5. Germline CDR1 and CDR2: SGHTA and FQGNSA. The CDR3 totals 16 residues.

The CDR3 reads CASSLKAGPYEQYF. In nucleotides, the CDR3 is TGTGCCAGCAGTCTTAAAGCGGGCCCCTACGAGCAGTACTTC. J is TRBJ2-7 and V is TRBV11-2; D might be TRBD2 (6 bases). The CDR3 is 14 amino acids. Germline CDR1 SGHAT, CDR2 FQNNGV. The V end was cut by 6 bases, the J end by 2 bases, with 14 bases between.

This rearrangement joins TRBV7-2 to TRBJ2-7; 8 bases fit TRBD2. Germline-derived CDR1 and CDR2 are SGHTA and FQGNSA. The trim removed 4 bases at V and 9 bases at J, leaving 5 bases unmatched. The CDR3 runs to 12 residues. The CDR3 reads CASSSPRGVQYF. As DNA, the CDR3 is TGTGCCAGCAGCTCCCCGCGGGGGGTGCAGTACTTC.

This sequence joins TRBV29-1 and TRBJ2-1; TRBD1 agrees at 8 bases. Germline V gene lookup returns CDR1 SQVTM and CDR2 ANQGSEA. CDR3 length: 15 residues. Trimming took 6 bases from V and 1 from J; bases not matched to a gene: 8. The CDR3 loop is CSVHTGGRSYNEQFF. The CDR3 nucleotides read TGCAGCGTCCACACAGGGGGTCGGTCCTACAATGAGCAGTTCTTC.

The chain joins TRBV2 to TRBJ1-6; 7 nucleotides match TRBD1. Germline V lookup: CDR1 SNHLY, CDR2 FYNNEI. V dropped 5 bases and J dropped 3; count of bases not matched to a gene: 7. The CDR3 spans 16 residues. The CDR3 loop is CASSFTRTGYNSPLHF. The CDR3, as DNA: TGTGCCAGCAGTTTTACCCGGACAGGCTATAATTCACCCCTCCACTTT.

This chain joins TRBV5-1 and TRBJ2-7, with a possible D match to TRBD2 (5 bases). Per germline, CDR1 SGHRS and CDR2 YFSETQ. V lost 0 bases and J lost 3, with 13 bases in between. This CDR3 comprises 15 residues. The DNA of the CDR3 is TGCGCCAGCAGCTTGGCCGAGGGATACGACTACGAGCAGTACTTC. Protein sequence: CASSLAEGYDYEQYF.

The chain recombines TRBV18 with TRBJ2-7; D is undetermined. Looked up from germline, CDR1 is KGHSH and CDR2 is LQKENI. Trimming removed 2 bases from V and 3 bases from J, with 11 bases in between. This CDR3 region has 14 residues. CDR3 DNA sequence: TGTGCCAGCTCACCAGATCAGGCTTTCTACGAGCAGTACTTC. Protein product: CASSPDQAFYEQYF.

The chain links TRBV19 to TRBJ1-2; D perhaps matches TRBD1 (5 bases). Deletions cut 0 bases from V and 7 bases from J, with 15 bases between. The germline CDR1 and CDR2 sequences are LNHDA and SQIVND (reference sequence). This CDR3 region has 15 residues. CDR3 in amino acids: CASSIDAGNLRGYTF. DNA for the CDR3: TGTGCCAGTAGTATAGACGCAGGGAACCTACGTGGCTACACCTTC.

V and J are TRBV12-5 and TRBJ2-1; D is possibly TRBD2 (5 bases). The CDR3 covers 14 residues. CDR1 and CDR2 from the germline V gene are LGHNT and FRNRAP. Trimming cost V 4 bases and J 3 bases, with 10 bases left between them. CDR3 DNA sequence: TGTGCTAGTGGTTCAACCGACTACTACAATGAGCAGTTCTTC. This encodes CASGSTDYYNEQFF. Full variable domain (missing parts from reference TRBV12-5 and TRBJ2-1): DARVTQTPRHKVTEMGQEVTMRCQPILGHNTVFWYRQTMMQGLELLAYFRNRAPLDDSGMPKDRFSAEMPDATLATLKIQPSEPRDSAVYFCASGSTDYYNEQFFGPGTRLTVL.

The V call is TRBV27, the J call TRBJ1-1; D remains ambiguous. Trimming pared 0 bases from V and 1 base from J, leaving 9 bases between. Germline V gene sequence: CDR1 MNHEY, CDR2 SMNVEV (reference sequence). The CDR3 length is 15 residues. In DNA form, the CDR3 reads TGTGCCAGCAGTTTATCCGGGATTACGAACACTGAAGCTTTCTTT. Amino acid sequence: CASSLSGITNTEAFF.

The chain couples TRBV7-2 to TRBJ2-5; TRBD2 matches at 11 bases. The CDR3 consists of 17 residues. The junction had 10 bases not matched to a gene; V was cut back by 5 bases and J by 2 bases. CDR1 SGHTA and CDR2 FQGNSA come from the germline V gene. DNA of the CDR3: TGTGCCAGCAGCCGCGGGACTAGCGGAGGCTCTCAAGAGACCCAGTACTTC. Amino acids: CASSRGTSGGSQETQYF.

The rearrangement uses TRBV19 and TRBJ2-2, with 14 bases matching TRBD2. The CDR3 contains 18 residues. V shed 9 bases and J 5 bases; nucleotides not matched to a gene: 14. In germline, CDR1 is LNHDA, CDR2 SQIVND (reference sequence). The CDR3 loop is CASQTPGLAGVATGELFF. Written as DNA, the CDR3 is TGTGCCAGCCAGACACCGGGACTAGCGGGAGTAGCGACCGGGGAGCTGTTTTTT.

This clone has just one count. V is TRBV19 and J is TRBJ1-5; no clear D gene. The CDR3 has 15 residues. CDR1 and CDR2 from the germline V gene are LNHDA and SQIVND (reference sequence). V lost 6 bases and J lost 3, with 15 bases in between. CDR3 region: CASSKRGLNNQPQHF. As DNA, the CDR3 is TGTGCCAGTAGCAAGAGAGGGCTAAACAATCAGCCCCAGCATTTT.

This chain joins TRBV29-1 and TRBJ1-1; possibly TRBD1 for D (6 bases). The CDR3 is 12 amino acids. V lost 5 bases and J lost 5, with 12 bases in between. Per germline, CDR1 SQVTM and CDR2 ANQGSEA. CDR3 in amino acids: CSVMNQGTEAFF. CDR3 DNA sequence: TGCAGCGTTATGAACCAGGGGACTGAAGCTTTCTTT.

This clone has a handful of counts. CDR3 bases: TGTGCCAGCAGTTTAGGGGCCTGGGGAGGCACTGAAGCTTTCTTT. Amino acid sequence: CASSLGAWGGTEAFF. V and J are TRBV27 and TRBJ1-1; tentative D call: TRBD1 (5 bases). Trimming removed 2 bases at V and 4 bases at J, with 14 bases between. The CDR3 loop spans 15 amino acids. Germline V gene data show CDR1 as MNHEY and CDR2 as SMNVEV (reference sequence).

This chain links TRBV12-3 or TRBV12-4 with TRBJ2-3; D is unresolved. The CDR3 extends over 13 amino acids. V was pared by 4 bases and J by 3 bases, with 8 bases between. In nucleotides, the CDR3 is TGTGCCAGCAGTTCCCTCTCGACAGATACGCAGTATTTT. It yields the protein CASSSLSTDTQYF.

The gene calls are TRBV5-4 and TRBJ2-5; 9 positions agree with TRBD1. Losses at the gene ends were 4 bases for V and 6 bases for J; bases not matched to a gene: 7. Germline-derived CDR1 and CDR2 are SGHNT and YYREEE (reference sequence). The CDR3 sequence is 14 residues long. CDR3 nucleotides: TGTGCCAGCAGCGAAGACAGGGGGAGCAAGACCCAGTACTTC. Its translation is CASSEDRGSKTQYF. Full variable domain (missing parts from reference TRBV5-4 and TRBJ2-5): ETGVTQSPTHLIKTRGQQVTLRCSSQSGHNTVSWYQQALGQGPQFIFQYYREEENGRGNFPPRFSGLQFPNYSSELNVNALELDDSALYLCASSEDRGSKTQYFGPGTRLLVL.